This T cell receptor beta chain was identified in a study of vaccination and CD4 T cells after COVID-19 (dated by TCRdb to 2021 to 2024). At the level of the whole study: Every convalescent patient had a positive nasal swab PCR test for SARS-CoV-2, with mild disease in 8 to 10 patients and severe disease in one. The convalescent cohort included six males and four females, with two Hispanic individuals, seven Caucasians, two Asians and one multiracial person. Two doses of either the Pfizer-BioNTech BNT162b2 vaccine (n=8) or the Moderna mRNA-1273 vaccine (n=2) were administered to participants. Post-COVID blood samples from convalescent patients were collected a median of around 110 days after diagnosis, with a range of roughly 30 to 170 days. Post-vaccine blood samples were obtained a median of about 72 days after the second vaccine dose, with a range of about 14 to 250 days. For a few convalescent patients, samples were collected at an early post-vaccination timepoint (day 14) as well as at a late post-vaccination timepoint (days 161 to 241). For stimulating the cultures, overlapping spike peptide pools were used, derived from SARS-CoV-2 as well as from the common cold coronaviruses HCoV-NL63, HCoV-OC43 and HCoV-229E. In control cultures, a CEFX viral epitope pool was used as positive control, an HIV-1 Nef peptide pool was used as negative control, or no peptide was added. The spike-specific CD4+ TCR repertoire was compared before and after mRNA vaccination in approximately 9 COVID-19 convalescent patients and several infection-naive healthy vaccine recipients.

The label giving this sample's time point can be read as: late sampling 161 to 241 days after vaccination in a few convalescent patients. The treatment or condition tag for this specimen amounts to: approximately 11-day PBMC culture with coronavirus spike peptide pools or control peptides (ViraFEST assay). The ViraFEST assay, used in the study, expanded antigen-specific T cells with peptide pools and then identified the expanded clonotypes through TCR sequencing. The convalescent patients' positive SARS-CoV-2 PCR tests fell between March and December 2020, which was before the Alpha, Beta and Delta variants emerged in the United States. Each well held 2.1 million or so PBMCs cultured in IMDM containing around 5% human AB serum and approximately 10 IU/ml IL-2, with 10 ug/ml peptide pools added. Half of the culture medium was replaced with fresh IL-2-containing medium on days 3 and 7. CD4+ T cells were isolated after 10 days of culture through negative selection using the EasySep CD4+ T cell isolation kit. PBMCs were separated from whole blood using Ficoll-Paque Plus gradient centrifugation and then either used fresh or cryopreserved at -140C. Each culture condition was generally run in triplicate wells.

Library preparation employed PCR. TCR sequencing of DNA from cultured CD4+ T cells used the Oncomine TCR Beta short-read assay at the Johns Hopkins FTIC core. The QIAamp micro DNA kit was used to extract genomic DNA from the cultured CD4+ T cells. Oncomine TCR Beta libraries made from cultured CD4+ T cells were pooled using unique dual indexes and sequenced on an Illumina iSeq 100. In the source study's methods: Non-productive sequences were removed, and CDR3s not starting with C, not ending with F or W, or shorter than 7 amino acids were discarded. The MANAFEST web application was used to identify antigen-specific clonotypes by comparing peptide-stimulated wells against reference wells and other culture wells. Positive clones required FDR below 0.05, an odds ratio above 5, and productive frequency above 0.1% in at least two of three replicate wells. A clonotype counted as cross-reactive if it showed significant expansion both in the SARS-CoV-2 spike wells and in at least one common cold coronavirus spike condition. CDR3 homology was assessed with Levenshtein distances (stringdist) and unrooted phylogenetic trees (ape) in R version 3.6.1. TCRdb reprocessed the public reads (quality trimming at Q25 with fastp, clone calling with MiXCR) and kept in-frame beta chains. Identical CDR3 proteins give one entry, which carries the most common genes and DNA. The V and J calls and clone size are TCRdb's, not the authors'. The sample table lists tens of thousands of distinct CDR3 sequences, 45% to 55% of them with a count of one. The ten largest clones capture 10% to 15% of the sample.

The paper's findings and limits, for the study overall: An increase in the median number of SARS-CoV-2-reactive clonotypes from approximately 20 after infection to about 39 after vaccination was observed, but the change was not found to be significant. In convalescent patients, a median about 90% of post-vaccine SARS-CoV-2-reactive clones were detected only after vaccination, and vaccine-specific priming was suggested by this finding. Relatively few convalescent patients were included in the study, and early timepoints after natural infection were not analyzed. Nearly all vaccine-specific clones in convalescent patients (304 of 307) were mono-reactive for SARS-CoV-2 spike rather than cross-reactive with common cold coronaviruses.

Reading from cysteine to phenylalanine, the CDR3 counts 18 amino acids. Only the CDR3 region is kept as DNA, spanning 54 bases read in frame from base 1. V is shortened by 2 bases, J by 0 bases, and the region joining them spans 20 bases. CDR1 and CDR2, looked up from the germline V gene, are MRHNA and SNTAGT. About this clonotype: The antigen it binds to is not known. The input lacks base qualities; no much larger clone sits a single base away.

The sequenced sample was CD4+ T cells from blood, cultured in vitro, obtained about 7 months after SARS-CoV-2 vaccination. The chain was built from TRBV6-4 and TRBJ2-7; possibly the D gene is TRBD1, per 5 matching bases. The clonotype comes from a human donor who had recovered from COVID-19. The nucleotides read TGTGCCAGCAGTGACGGGAAGTGGGTACAGGCCATCTCCTACGAGCAGTACTTC. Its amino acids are CASSDGKWVQAISYEQYF.